Below, one T cell receptor (beta chain) is given with its context. Additional DNA sequences in this sample encode the identical CDR3. The entry originates in a study of blood T cell repertoires in COVID-19. As originally analysed: Reference gene primer amplification gave nucleated cell count estimates. Sequencing was performed with immunoSEQ multiplex PCR; in TCRdb, only in-frame clones are kept and a portion is missing. D and trimming come from the DNA, and the V and J calls and clone size come from that table. Among 350,000 to 450,000 clones listed, 89% were seen once. This CDR3 spans 13 amino acids. J lost 4 bases, V lost 5 bases, and 3 bases had no gene match. Germline V gene sequence: CDR1 SEHNR, CDR2 FQNEAQ (reference sequence).

The specimen sequenced was peripheral blood. This chain links TRBV7-9 with TRBJ1-1; 8 bases map to TRBD1. The receptor comes from a middle-aged man with acute or convalescent COVID-19. The CDR3 is CASSLDRATEAFF. CDR3 coding DNA: TGTGCCAGCAGCCTGGACAGGGCCACTGAAGCTTTCTTT. Full variable domain (remainder filled in from reference TRBV7-9 and TRBJ1-1): DTGVSQNPRHKITKRGQNVTFRCDPISEHNRLYWYRQTLGQGPEFLTYFQNEAQLEKSRLLSDRFSAERPKGSFSTLEIQRTEQGDSAMYLCASSLDRATEAFFGQGTRLTVV.